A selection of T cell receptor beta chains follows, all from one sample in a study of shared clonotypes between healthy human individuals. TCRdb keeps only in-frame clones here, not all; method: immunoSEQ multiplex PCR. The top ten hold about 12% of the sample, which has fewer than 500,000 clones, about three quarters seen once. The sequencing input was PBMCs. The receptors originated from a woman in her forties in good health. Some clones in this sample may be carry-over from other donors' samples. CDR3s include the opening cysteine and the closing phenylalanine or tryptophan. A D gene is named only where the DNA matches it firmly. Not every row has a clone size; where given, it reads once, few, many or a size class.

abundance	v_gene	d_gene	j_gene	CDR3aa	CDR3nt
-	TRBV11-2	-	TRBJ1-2	CASSLGSDDYGYTF	TGTGCCAGCAGCTTAGGGTCAGACGACTATGGCTACACCTTC
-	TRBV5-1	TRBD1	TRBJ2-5	CASSSYRDRGVNAQYF	TGCGCCAGCAGCTCATACCGGGACAGGGGTGTTAACGCGCAGTACTTC
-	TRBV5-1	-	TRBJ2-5	CASSSPSRETQYF	TGCGCCAGCAGCTCGCCGAGCAGGGAGACCCAGTACTTC
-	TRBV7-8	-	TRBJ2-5	CASSLARGQETQYF	TGTGCCAGCAGCTTGGCTAGGGGGCAAGAGACCCAGTACTTC
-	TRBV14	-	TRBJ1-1	CASSQLSMNTEAFF	TGTGCCAGCAGCCAACTGTCGATGAACACTGAAGCTTTCTTT
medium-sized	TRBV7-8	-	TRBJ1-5	CASSPPGGQPQHF	TGTGCCAGCAGCCCCCCGGGTGGTCAGCCCCAGCATTTT
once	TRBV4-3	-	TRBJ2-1	CASSQEESSYNEQFF	TGCGCCAGCAGCCAAGAGGAGAGCTCCTACAATGAGCAGTTCTTC
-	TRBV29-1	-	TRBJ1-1	CSVAFGQGSNTEAFF	TGCAGCGTTGCATTCGGGCAGGGGTCGAACACTGAAGCTTTCTTT
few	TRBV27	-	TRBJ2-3	CASSRVTTDTQYF	TGTGCCAGCAGTAGAGTCACTACAGATACGCAGTATTTT
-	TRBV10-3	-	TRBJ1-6	CAISESTWKESPLHF	TGTGCCATCAGTGAGTCGACATGGAAGGAGTCACCCCTCCACTTT
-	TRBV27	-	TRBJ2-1	CASSTGLYYNEQFF	TGTGCCAGCAGCACGGGACTTTACTACAATGAGCAGTTCTTC
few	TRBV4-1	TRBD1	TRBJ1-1	CASSQVQGAPNTEAFF	TGCGCCAGCAGCCAAGTACAGGGGGCTCCGAACACTGAAGCTTTCTTT
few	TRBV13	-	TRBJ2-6	CASSLLYRRTGANVLTF	TGTGCCAGCAGCTTACTATACAGGCGCACTGGGGCCAACGTCCTGACTTTC
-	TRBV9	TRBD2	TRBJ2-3	CASSPGLAVQYF	TGTGCCAGCAGCCCGGGACTAGCGGTGCAGTATTTT
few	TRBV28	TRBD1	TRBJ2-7	CASSSGTGGYEQYF	TGTGCCAGCAGTTCCGGGACAGGGGGCTACGAGCAGTACTTC
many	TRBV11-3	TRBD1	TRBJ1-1	CASSLDGRQGATEAFF	TGTGCCAGCAGCTTAGATGGGCGGCAGGGGGCCACTGAAGCTTTCTTT
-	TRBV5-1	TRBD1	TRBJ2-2	CASTSTGANTGELFF	TGCGCCAGCACCTCGACAGGGGCGAACACCGGGGAGCTGTTTTTT
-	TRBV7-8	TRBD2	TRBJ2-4	CASSPSLAVKNIQYF	TGTGCCAGCAGCCCCTCGCTAGCGGTCAAAAACATTCAGTACTTC
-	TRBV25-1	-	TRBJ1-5	CASSELYFMTVSNQPQHF	TGTGCCAGCAGTGAATTGTACTTCATGACAGTCAGCAATCAGCCCCAGCATTTT
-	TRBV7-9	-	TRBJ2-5	CASRGPQETQYF	TGTGCCAGCCGGGGACCGCAAGAGACCCAGTACTTC
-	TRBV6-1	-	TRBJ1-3	CASRSGNTIYF	TGTGCCAGCCGCTCTGGAAACACCATATATTTT
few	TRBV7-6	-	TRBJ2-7	CASSLALGGTYEQYF	TGTGCCAGCAGCTTAGCACTAGGCGGGACCTACGAGCAGTACTTC
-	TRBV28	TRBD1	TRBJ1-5	CASSSTGEGQPQHF	TGTGCCAGCAGTTCTACAGGGGAGGGACAGCCCCAGCATTTT
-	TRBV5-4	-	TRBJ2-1	CASSGSGDAYNEQFF	TGTGCCAGCAGCGGTAGCGGTGATGCCTACAATGAGCAGTTCTTC
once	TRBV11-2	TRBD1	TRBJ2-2	CASSLGQGASTGELFF	TGTGCCAGCAGCTTAGGACAGGGGGCTAGCACCGGGGAGCTGTTTTTT
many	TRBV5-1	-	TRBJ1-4	CASSLAAGPPNEKLFF	TGCGCCAGCAGCTTGGCCGCGGGCCCTCCTAATGAAAAACTGTTTTTT
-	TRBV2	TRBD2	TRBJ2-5	CASSSGTSAQTQYF	TGTGCCAGCAGTTCCGGGACTAGCGCGCAGACCCAGTACTTC
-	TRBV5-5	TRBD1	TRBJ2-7	CASSRAGGPLTYEQYF	TGTGCCAGCAGCCGGGCAGGGGGACCTTTAACCTACGAGCAGTACTTC
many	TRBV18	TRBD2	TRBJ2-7	CASSPSGAGGAYEQYF	TGTGCCAGCTCACCGAGTGGAGCGGGAGGTGCCTACGAGCAGTACTTC
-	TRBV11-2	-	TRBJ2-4	CASSQSSVKNIQYF	TGTGCCAGCAGCCAAAGCAGCGTCAAAAACATTCAGTACTTC
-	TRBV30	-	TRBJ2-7	CAWRGLHYEQYF	TGTGCCTGGAGAGGCCTCCACTACGAGCAGTACTTC
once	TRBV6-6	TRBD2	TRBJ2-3	CASSPKSSGSSDTQYF	TGTGCCAGCAGTCCCAAGTCTAGCGGGAGCTCAGATACGCAGTATTTT
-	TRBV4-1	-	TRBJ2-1	CASSRGRSNNEQFF	TGCGCCAGCAGCCGAGGAAGGAGCAACAATGAGCAGTTCTTC
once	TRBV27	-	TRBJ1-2	CASSPMGYGYTF	TGTGCCAGCAGTCCGATGGGCTATGGCTACACCTTC
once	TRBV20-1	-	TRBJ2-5	CSARGGTQYF	TGCAGTGCTAGAGGGGGGACCCAGTACTTC
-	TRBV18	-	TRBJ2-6	CASSPTGTGGANVLTF	TGTGCCAGCTCACCCACAGGGACGGGTGGGGCCAACGTCCTGACTTTC
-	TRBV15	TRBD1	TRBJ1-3	CATSRTGVGNTIYF	TGTGCCACCAGCAGGACAGGGGTAGGAAACACCATATATTTT